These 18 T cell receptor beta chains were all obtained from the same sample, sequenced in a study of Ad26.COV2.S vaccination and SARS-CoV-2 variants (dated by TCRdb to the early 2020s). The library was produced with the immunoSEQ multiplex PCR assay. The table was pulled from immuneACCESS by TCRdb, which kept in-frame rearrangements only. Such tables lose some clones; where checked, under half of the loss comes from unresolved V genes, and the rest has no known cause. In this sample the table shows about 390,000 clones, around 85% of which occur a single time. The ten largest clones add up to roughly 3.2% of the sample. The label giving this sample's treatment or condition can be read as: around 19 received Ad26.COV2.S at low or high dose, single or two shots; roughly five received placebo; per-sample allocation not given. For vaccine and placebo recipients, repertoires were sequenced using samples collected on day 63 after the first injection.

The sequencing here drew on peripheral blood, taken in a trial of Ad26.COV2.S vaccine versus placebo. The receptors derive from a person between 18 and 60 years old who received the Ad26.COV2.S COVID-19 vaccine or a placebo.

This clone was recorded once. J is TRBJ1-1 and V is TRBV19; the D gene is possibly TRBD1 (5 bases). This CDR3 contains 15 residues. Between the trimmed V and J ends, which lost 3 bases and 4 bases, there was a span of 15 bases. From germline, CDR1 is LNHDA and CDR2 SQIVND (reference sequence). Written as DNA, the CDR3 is TGTGCCAGTAGTATGATTAGACAGAATCCCACTGAAGCTTTCTTT. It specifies CASSMIRQNPTEAFF.

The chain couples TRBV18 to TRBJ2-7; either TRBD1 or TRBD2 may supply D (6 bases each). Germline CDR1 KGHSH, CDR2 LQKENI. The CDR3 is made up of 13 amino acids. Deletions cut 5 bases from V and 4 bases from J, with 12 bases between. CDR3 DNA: TGTGCCAGCTCAACCCAGGGGAGGTACGAGCAGTACTTC. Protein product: CASSTQGRYEQYF.

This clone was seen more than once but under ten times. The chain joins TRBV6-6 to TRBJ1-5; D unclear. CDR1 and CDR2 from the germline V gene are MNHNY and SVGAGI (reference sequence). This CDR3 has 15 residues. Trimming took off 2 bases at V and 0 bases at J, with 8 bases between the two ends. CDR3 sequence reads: CASSYQFDSNQPQHF. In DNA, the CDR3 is TGTGCCAGCAGTTACCAATTTGATAGCAATCAGCCCCAGCATTTT.

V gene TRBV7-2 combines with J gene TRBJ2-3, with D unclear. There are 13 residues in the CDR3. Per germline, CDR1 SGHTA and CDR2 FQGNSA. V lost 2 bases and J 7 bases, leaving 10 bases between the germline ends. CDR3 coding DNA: TGTGCCAGCAGCTTATGGGTTCGATATACGCAGTATTTT. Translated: CASSLWVRYTQYF. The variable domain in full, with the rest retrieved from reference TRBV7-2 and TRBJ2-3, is GAGVSQSPSNKVTEKGKDVELRCDPISGHTALYWYRQSLGQGLEFLIYFQGNSAPDKSGLPSDRFSAERTGGSVSTLTIQRTQQEDSAVYLCASSLWVRYTQYFGPGTRLTVL.

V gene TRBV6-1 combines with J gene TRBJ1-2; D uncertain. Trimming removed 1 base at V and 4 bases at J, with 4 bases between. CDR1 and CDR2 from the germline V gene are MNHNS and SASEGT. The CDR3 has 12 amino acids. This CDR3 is CASSEEGYGYTF. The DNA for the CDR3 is TGTGCCAGCAGTGAAGAAGGCTATGGCTACACCTTC.

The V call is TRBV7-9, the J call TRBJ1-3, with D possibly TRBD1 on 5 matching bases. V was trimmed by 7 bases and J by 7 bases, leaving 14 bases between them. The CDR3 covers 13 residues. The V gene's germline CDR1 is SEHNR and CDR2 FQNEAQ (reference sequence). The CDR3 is CASTLWGHNTIYF. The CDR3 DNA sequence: TGTGCCAGCACCCTGTGGGGCCACAACACCATATATTTT.

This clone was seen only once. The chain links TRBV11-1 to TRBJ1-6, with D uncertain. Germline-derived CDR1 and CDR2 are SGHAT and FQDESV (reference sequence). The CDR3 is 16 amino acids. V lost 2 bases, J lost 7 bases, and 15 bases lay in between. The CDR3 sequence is CASSLSVAGPNSPLHF. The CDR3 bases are TGTGCCAGCAGCTTATCTGTCGCAGGACCCAATTCACCCCTCCACTTT.

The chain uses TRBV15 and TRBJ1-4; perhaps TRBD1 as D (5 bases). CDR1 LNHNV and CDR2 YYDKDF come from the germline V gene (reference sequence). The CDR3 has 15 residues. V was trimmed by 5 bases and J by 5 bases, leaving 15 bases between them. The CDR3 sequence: CATSHSTGMNEKLFF. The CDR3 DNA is TGTGCCACCAGCCACTCTACAGGAATGAATGAAAAACTGTTTTTT.

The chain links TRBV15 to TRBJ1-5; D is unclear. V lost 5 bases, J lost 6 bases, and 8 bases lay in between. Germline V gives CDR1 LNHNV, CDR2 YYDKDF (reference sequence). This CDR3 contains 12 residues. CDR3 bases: TGTGCCACCAGCCGGCGGCTTCAGCCCCAGCATTTT. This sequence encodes CATSRRLQPQHF.

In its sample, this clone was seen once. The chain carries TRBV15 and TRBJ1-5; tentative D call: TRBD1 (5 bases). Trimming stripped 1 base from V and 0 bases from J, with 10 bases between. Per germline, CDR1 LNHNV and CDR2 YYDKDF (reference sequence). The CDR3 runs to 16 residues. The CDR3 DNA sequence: TGTGCCACCAGCAGAGCAGGGATCTATAGCAATCAGCCCCAGCATTTT. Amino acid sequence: CATSRAGIYSNQPQHF.

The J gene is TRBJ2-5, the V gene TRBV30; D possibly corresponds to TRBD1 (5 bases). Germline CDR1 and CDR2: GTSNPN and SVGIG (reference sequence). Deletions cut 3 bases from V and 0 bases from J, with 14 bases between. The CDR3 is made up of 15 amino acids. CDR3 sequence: CAWSPRGLYQETQYF. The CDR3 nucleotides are TGTGCCTGGAGCCCTAGGGGATTGTACCAAGAGACCCAGTACTTC.

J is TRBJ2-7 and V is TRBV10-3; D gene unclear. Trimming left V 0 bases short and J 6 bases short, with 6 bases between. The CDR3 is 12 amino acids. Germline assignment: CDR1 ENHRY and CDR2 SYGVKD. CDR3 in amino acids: CAISESNAEQYF. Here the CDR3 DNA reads TGTGCCATCAGTGAGTCGAATGCCGAGCAGTACTTC.

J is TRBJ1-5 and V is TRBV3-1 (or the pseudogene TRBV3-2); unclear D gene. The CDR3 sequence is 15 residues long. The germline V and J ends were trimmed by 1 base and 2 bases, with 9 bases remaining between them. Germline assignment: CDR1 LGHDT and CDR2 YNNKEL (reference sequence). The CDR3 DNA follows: TGTGCCAGCAGCCAAGCCCTCACCGGCAATCAGCCCCAGCATTTT. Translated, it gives CASSQALTGNQPQHF.

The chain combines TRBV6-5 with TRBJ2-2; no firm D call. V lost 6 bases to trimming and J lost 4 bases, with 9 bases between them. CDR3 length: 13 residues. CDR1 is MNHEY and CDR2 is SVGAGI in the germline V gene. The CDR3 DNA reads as TGTGCCAGCAGCGTACGACTCACCGGGGAGCTGTTTTTT. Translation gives CASSVRLTGELFF.

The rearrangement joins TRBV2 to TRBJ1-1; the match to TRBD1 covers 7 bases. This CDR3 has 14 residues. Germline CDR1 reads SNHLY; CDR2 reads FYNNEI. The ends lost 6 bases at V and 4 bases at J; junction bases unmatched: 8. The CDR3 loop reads CASRTEGAVTEAFF. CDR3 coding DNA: TGTGCCAGCAGGACCGAGGGGGCGGTCACTGAAGCTTTCTTT.

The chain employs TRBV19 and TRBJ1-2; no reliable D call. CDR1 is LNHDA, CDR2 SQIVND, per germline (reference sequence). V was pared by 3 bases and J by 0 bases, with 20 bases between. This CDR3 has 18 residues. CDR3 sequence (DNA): TGTGCCAGTAGTATTTCGTTAACGCTGACGGTGACTAACTATGGCTACACCTTC. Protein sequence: CASSISLTLTVTNYGYTF.

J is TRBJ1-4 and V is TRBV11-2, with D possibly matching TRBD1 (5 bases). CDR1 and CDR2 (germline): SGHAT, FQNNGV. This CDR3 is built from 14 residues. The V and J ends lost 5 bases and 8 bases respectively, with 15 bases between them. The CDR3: CASSPQGEGEKLFF. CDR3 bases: TGTGCCAGCAGCCCCCAGGGCGAGGGGGAAAAACTGTTTTTT. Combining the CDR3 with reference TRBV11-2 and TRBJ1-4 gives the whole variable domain EAGVAQSPRYKIIEKRQSVAFWCNPISGHATLYWYQQILGQGPKLLIQFQNNGVVDDSQLPKDRFSAERLKGVDSTLKIQPAKLEDSAVYLCASSPQGEGEKLFFGSGTQLSVL.

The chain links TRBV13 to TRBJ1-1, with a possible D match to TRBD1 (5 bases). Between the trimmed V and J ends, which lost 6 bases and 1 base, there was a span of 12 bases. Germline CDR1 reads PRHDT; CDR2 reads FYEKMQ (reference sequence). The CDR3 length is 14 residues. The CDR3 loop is CASSLGEGNTEAFF. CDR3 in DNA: TGTGCCAGCAGTCTGGGGGAGGGGAACACTGAAGCTTTCTTT.